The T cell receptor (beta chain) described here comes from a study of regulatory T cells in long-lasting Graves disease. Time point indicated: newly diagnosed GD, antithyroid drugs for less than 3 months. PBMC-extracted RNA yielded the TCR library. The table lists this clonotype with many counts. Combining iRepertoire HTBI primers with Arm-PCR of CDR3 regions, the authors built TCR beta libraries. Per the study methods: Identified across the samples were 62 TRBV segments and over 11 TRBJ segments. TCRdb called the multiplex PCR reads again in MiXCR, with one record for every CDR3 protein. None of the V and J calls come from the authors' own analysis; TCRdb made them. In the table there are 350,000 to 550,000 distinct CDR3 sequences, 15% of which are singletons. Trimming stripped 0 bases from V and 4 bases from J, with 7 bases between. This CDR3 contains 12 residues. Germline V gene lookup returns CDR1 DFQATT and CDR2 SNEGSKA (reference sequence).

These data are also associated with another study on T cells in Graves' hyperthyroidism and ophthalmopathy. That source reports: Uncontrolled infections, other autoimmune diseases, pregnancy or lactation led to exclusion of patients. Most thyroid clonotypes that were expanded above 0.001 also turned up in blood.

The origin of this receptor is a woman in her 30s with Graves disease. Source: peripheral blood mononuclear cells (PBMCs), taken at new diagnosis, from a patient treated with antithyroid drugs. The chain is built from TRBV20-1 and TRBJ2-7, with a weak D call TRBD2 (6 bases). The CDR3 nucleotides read TGCAGTGCTAGAGATCGGGAGTACGAGCAGTACTTC. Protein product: CSARDREYEQYF.